This TCR beta chain was obtained from a study of regulatory T cells in long-lasting Graves disease (dated by TCRdb to the early 2020s). Regarding the study in general: Persistent Graves' disease was defined as antithyroid drug treatment for over 5 years with persistently positive TSH receptor autoantibodies. Persistent Graves' disease patients were compared with newly diagnosed Graves' disease patients by peripheral blood TCR sequencing and RNA sequencing. The study was conducted in China and was registered as a clinical trial. A total of roughly 35 samples underwent TCR sequencing, from roughly 13 patients with persistent Graves' disease and 20 or so patients with newly diagnosed Graves' disease. Persistent Graves' disease patients in the clinical cohort had taken antithyroid drugs for 8 to 12 years on average.

The intended sense of this specimen's time point label: persistent/refractory GD, antithyroid drugs over 5 years with positive TRAb. RNA was extracted from PBMCs in TRIzol for both TCR sequencing and RNA sequencing. The diagnosis of Graves' disease followed American Thyroid Association guidelines. Patients were recruited from an endocrinology department in Xi'an, China. From each patient, around 9.3 milliliters of peripheral blood was collected into an EDTA anticoagulant tube. PBMCs were isolated by Ficoll Paque Plus density gradient separation without further T cell sorting. An Agilent 2100 Bioanalyzer and agarose gel were used to check RNA quality, and a NanoDrop 2000 was used to measure RNA concentration. This clonotype came up a few times. Its antigen is not yet known. Per-nucleotide qualities are absent, and no much larger clonotype sits a single base away. General findings and caveats noted by the study authors: Patients with persistent disease shared more public clonotypes (fewer than 3,000) than newly diagnosed patients did (nearly 1,000). Sequencing and analysis were limited to the TCR beta chain. The authors acknowledged the small sample size as a limitation that may reduce accuracy. TRBV28, TRBJ1-2 and TRBJ2-5 were preferentially used in persistent disease, while TRBV20-1 and TRBJ2-1 were favored in newly diagnosed disease. Compared with newly diagnosed patients, patients with persistent Graves' disease had lower TCR Shannon entropy and fewer highly expanded clones, which suggests clonal expansion. The study examined only peripheral blood because the primary lesion, thyroid tissue, could not be accessed.

CDR1 and CDR2 are read off the germline V gene as SGHAT and FQNNGV. The cysteine opens and the phenylalanine closes a CDR3 of 15 amino acids. The read is trimmed to its CDR3 DNA, 45 bases read in frame from base 1. V is pared back by 7 bases and J by 2 bases, with 18 bases lying between the germline termini. Libraries came from multiplex PCR. The instrument was an Illumina HiSeq 4000. iRepertoire HTBI primers and Arm-PCR amplification of CDR3 regions were used to construct TCR beta libraries. Before sequencing, the PCR products went through gel purification. Regarding the original processing steps: Gene usage analysis of CDR3 amino acid clonotypes relied on the roughly 67 TRBV and 14 TRBJ segments identified across samples. COPE and FqMerger were used to merge the filtered high-quality paired reads into contigs. Contigs were aligned with BLAST to IMGT TRBV, TRBD and TRBJ reference genes, and CDR3 was defined per IMGT. Highly expanded clones were defined as clonotypes with a frequency above 0.1%. Shannon entropy served as the measure of repertoire diversity, while the Gini coefficient captured V-J evenness. A clonotype found in more than one individual was treated as public. TCRdb reworked the public reads: Q25 trimming with fastp, MiXCR clone assembly, productive beta chains retained. Identical CDR3 protein sequences are pooled into one entry, listed with their most common genes and DNA. In this record, the V and J calls reflect TCRdb's handling and not the investigators' own analysis. Present in this sample are approximately 400,000 distinct CDR3 sequences, less than 25% of which were seen just once. Less than 25% of the sample is in the top ten clones.

The sequence links TRBV11-2 to TRBJ2-7, with the D gene possibly TRBD1 or TRBD2, each one fitting 5 bases. The clonotype originates from a female donor with Graves disease. This sample comprised peripheral blood mononuclear cells (PBMCs), obtained when the disease was refractory, from a patient treated with antithyroid drugs. The CDR3 sequence is CASTPSGTEPYEQYF. The nucleotide sequence reads TGTGCCAGCACCCCCTCCGGGACGGAACCCTACGAGCAGTACTTC.